This passage covers 10 T cell receptor beta chains from one sample sequenced in a study of T cells in women clearing cervical HPV infection. TCRdb's copy holds only in-frame clones and misses some; the assay was immunoSEQ multiplex PCR. This sample's table reports tens of thousands of clones. The sample was blood buffy coat. All receptors derive from a woman aged 18 to 75 with a cervical HPV16 infection that either progressed to CIN3+ or cleared (not recorded which).

A note on this clone: The CDR3 end falls 3 residues outside the read, so it is completed with the germline J gene. V gene TRBV30 combines with J gene TRBJ2-1; TRBD1 is a possible D gene (5 bases). CDR3 length: 16 residues. Germline lookup yields CDR1 GTSNPN and CDR2 SVGIG (reference sequence). The V end lost 0 bases, the J end lost 8 bases, and 20 bases lay between the germline ends. This chain's CDR3 is CAWSVLGQGRLHEQFF. CDR3 DNA (partial): TGTGCCTGGAGTGTACTGGGGCAGGGAAGGCTGCATGAG.

In regard to this clone: Read coverage stops 3 residues before the CDR3 terminus; the germline J gene supplies the remainder. The genes are TRBV9 and TRBJ2-5; TRBD1 matches at 7 bases. J lost 7 bases, V lost 3 bases, and 21 bases had no gene match. From germline, CDR1 is SGDLS and CDR2 YYNGEE. The CDR3 has 18 residues. CDR3 region: CASSAISSSGTASGTQYF. The covered CDR3 bases are TGTGCCAGCAGCGCTATAAGTAGTTCCGGGACAGCCAGCGGGACC.

On this clone itself: Coverage ceases 3 residues before the CDR3 finishes, and the germline J gene fills in the end. This chain uses TRBV5-4 with TRBJ2-7; TRBD2 aligns across 9 bases. The ends lost 2 bases at V and 5 bases at J; junction bases unmatched: 5. In germline, CDR1 is SGHNT, CDR2 YYREEE (reference sequence). The CDR3 totals 14 residues. The CDR3 protein is CASSLGGGADEQYF. The CDR3 DNA, read in part, is TGTGCCAGCAGCTTAGGCGGGGGGGCGGACGAG.

A remark on this clone: Sequencing ends 3 residues short of the CDR3 end; the germline J gene provides the rest. The chain uses TRBV30 and TRBJ2-3; D is uncertain. Trimming shortened V by 0 bases and J by 0 bases, and 4 bases separated the two germline ends. Per germline, CDR1 GTSNPN and CDR2 SVGIG (reference sequence). The CDR3 length is 13 residues. The CDR3 sequence is CAWSVGSTDTQYF. The CDR3 DNA, read in part, is TGTGCCTGGAGTGTAGGGAGCACAGATACG.

Worth noting for this clone: With the read ending 3 residues before the CDR3 end, the germline J gene is used to fill in that end. This chain links TRBV5-1 with TRBJ2-3; tentatively, D is TRBD2 (6 bases). The CDR3 length is 16 residues. The V gene's germline CDR1 is SGHRS and CDR2 YFSETQ. Deletions cut 3 bases from V and 0 bases from J, with 14 bases between. The covered CDR3 bases are TGCGCCAGCAGCTCGGACTACCAGTCGAGCACAGATACG. This translates into CASSSDYQSSTDT. The CDR3 as a whole reads CASSSDYQSSTDTQYF.

As concerns this clone: Read sequence stops 3 residues before the CDR3 end, and the germline J gene provides the missing end. The chain is built from TRBV7-9 and TRBJ1-2, with a possible D match to TRBD1 (5 bases). The CDR3 runs to 12 residues. From germline, CDR1 is SEHNR and CDR2 FQNEAQ (reference sequence). The CDR3 bases that were read are TGTGCCAGCAGCTATGACAGTATGGGC. This translates into CASSYDSMG. The complete CDR3 sequence is CASSYDSMGYTF.

The covered CDR3 bases are TGCGCCAGCAGCCCCGCGGCAGGGGGCTCCTACGAG. It codes for CASSPAAGGSYE. The entire CDR3 is CASSPAAGGSYEQYF. The genes are TRBV5-1 and TRBJ2-7, with 7 bases identical to TRBD1. The CDR3 extends 3 residues past the end of the read, so its final part is completed from the germline J gene. The germline V gene has CDR1 SGHRS and CDR2 YFSETQ. The V and J ends lost 4 bases and 0 bases, in that order; junction bases with no gene match: 7. CDR3 length: 15 residues.

CDR3 amino acids: CASRPFWGSLEAFF. Incomplete CDR3 DNA: TGTGCCAGTAGGCCCTTTTGGGGCAGCCTTGAA. This chain uses TRBV19 with TRBJ1-1; a possible D gene is TRBD1 (5 bases). The CDR3 end falls 3 residues outside the read, so it is completed with the germline J gene. Trimming took 6 bases from V and 7 from J, leaving 18 bases between them. CDR1 LNHDA and CDR2 SQIVND come from the germline V gene (reference sequence). The CDR3 consists of 14 residues.

In regard to this clone: The sequenced fragment ends 3 residues before the CDR3 boundary, so the rest is inferred from the germline J gene. The rearrangement joins TRBV20-1 to TRBJ2-3; possibly TRBD2 for D (6 bases). Germline CDR1 is DFQATT and CDR2 is SNEGSKA (reference sequence). CDR3 length: 14 amino acids. The sequenced part of the CDR3 DNA is TGCAGTGCTCCTCCCCCGGGACTCTTCGGGGCG. It specifies CSAPPPGLFGA. The complete CDR3 reads CSAPPPGLFGAQYF.

With respect to this clone: The read terminates 3 residues ahead of where the CDR3 ends, so the germline J gene completes it. V gene TRBV19 combines with J gene TRBJ2-7, with TRBD2 matching 9 bases. Germline V gene data show CDR1 as LNHDA and CDR2 as SQIVND (reference sequence). This CDR3 region has 17 residues. Trimming took 6 bases from V and 3 from J; bases not matched to a gene: 15. The CDR3 bases that were read are TGTGCCAGTAGCGCGGGGGGGTCTAACCGGGACAGCTACGAG. Translation: CASSAGGSNRDSYE. From start to end, the CDR3 is CASSAGGSNRDSYEQYF.